One and the same sample provided the 14 T cell receptor beta chains below, sequenced in a study of shared clonotypes between healthy human individuals. CD8 cells regarded as naive lacked CD45RO, were positively chosen for CCR7, and omitted terminally differentiated effector memory CD45RA+ cells. Method: immunoSEQ multiplex PCR; TCRdb's copy keeps in-frame clones and lacks some. The sample lists about 600,000 clones, roughly 98% occurring once. The sequenced sample was naive CD8+ T cells sorted from blood. Source of these receptors: a man in his thirties or forties in good health.

The chain links TRBV14 to TRBJ1-1; 8 positions match TRBD1. This CDR3 is built from 16 residues. Per germline, CDR1 SGHDN and CDR2 FVKESK. Trimming removed 4 bases from V and 4 bases from J; junction bases left unmatched: 11. The CDR3 bases are TGTGCCAGCAGCCCCGGGACAGGCCATCAGGGCACTGAAGCTTTCTTT. Translation: CASSPGTGHQGTEAFF.

The chain recombines TRBV7-6 with TRBJ2-1, with 7 bases fitting TRBD1. This CDR3 is 14 amino acids long. With V trimmed by 4 bases and J by 2 bases, 2 bases remained unmatched. Germline assignment: CDR1 SGHVS and CDR2 FNYEAQ. The CDR3 DNA reads as TGTGCCAGCAGCTGGGGACAGCCCTACAATGAGCAGTTCTTC. It codes for CASSWGQPYNEQFF.

This chain joins TRBV7-4 and TRBJ1-5, with D possibly TRBD1 on 5 matching bases. Germline loops: CDR1 SGHVT, CDR2 SQSDAQ. There are 14 residues in the CDR3. The V gene lost 5 bases and the J gene lost 0 bases, with 8 bases spanning the gap. CDR3 nucleotides: TGTGCCAGCAGCACGACAGATAGCAATCAGCCCCAGCATTTT. It yields the protein CASSTTDSNQPQHF. Full variable domain (remainder filled in from reference TRBV7-4 and TRBJ1-5): GAGVSQSPRYKVAKRGRDVALRCDSISGHVTLYWYRQTLGQGSEVLTYSQSDAQRDKSGRPSGRFSAERPERSVSTLKIQRTEQGDSAVYLCASSTTDSNQPQHFGDGTRLSIL.

This clone was found once. The chain combines TRBV28 with TRBJ1-1; 7 positions agree with TRBD1. CDR3 length: 17 amino acids. Germline V gene sequence: CDR1 MDHEN, CDR2 SYDVKM. J lost 0 bases, V lost 5 bases, and 12 bases had no gene match. CDR3 region: CASSARGRGVMNTEAFF. The DNA of the CDR3 is TGTGCCAGCAGTGCTCGGGGCAGGGGGGTTATGAACACTGAAGCTTTCTTT.

The chain employs TRBV29-1 and TRBJ2-2; the match to TRBD2 covers 7 bases. Germline V gives CDR1 SQVTM, CDR2 ANQGSEA. The J segment lost 1 base and the V segment lost 0 bases, leaving 5 bases of the junction unmatched. The CDR3 spans 16 residues. CDR3: CSVEDGLAENTGELFF. DNA for the CDR3: TGCAGCGTTGAAGATGGGCTAGCGGAGAACACCGGGGAGCTGTTTTTT.

V and J are TRBV27 and TRBJ2-7, with D unresolved. This CDR3 is 14 amino acids long. Germline values: CDR1 MNHEY, CDR2 SMNVEV (reference sequence). Trimming left V 0 bases short and J 6 bases short, with 12 bases between. The CDR3 protein is CASSLSRGNFEQYF. The CDR3 DNA reads as TGTGCCAGCAGTTTATCTAGAGGTAACTTCGAGCAGTACTTC.

This chain uses TRBV11-2 with TRBJ2-7; 7 bases line up with TRBD1. V trimming: 1 base; J trimming: 2 bases; junction bases outside the gene matches: 2. CDR1 is SGHAT and CDR2 is FQNNGV in the germline V gene. The CDR3 length is 14 residues. CDR3 bases: TGTGCCAGCAGCTTAGTCCAGGGGGCCTACGAGCAGTACTTC. This gives the protein CASSLVQGAYEQYF. Together with reference TRBV11-2 and TRBJ2-7, the CDR3 gives the full variable domain: EAGVAQSPRYKIIEKRQSVAFWCNPISGHATLYWYQQILGQGPKLLIQFQNNGVVDDSQLPKDRFSAERLKGVDSTLKIQPAKLEDSAVYLCASSLVQGAYEQYFGPGTRLTVT.

V usage is TRBV21-1 and J usage is TRBJ1-5; the table's D gene call, TRBD1, was not cross checked with the DNA. TRBV21-1 is flagged as a pseudogene. The CDR3 spans 19 residues. The CDR3 reads CASIKRGDRENGGHQPQHF. For the CDR3, the DNA is TGTGCCAGCATCAAGCGGGGGGACAGGGAAAACGGAGGGCATCAGCCCCAGCATTTT.

The chain employs TRBV6-6 and TRBJ2-1; 8 bases agree with TRBD2. Unmatched junction bases numbered 2, after V lost 0 bases and J lost 4 bases. CDR1 is MNHNY, CDR2 SVGAGI, per germline (reference sequence). This CDR3 has 15 amino acids. DNA of the CDR3: TGTGCCAGCAGTTACTCAGCGGGAGCGTACAATGAGCAGTTCTTC. Its protein is CASSYSAGAYNEQFF.

CDR3 loop: CASSLALRPYEQYF. In DNA form, the CDR3 reads TGTGCCAGCAGCTTAGCGCTGCGTCCCTACGAGCAGTACTTC. V usage is TRBV7-2 and J usage is TRBJ2-7; D unclear. The CDR3 extends over 14 amino acids. CDR1 and CDR2 from the germline V gene are SGHTA and FQGNSA. Trimming left V 0 bases short and J 2 bases short, with 8 bases between.

V is TRBV29-1 and J is TRBJ2-7; D is undetermined. The V gene lost 4 bases and the J gene lost 4 bases, with 14 bases spanning the gap. Germline V gene lookup returns CDR1 SQVTM and CDR2 ANQGSEA. The length of the CDR3 is 13 residues. CDR3 bases: TGCAGCGTTGCTCGGGCCAACAGTTACGAGCAGTACTTC. Its translation: CSVARANSYEQYF.

The rearrangement uses TRBV7-9 and TRBJ1-3; no clear D. V lost 1 base to trimming and J lost 0 bases, with 7 bases between them. CDR1 SEHNR and CDR2 FQNEAQ come from the germline V gene (reference sequence). This CDR3 spans 15 amino acids. CDR3 region: CASSLDGSSGNTIYF. CDR3 nucleotide sequence: TGTGCCAGCAGCTTAGACGGCAGCTCTGGAAACACCATATATTTT.

The chain has TRBV4-1 and TRBJ2-3; the D gene is possibly TRBD2 (5 bases). V was cut by 0 bases and J by 0 bases, with 13 bases left in between. Germline lookup yields CDR1 MGHRA and CDR2 YSYEKL. There are 17 residues in the CDR3. The CDR3 reads CASSQENGGGSTDTQYF. CDR3 in DNA: TGCGCCAGCAGCCAAGAGAACGGCGGAGGAAGCACAGATACGCAGTATTTT.

This chain joins TRBV27 and TRBJ2-1, with 9 bases fitting TRBD2. This CDR3 region has 15 residues. Trimming removed 8 bases from V and 10 bases from J; junction bases left unmatched: 15. Germline assignment: CDR1 MNHEY and CDR2 SMNVEV (reference sequence). The CDR3 loop reads CASRAPYGSGREQFF. CDR3 nucleotides: TGTGCCAGCCGCGCTCCCTATGGGAGCGGGAGGGAGCAGTTCTTC.